This passage covers 28 T cell receptor beta chains from one sample sequenced in a study of cytomegalovirus exposure and HLA in healthy donors. Repertoires were generated with immunoSEQ multiplex PCR, while TCRdb's copy carries only in-frame clones and drops some. The sample has roughly 270,000 clones; over 75% are singletons. The sequenced sample consisted of PBMCs. Receptors originate from a woman younger than 30 in good health and CMV-seronegative.

The chain joins TRBV7-6 to TRBJ1-5, with TRBD1 matching 12 bases. The ends lost 3 bases at V and 6 bases at J; junction bases unmatched: 6. The CDR3 totals 16 residues. Germline CDR1 is SGHVS and CDR2 is FNYEAQ. The CDR3 DNA reads TGTGCCAGCAGCTTGGCGGGACAGGGGGCGGGTCAGCCCCAGCATTTT. Encoded protein: CASSLAGQGAGQPQHF.

A few counts support this clone. This chain links TRBV9 with TRBJ1-1; no reliable D call. Between the trimmed V and J ends, which lost 0 bases and 0 bases, there was a span of 6 bases. Germline V gene data show CDR1 as SGDLS and CDR2 as YYNGEE. This CDR3 spans 14 amino acids. In nucleotides, the CDR3 is TGTGCCAGCAGCGTAGCTCTGTTGAACACTGAAGCTTTCTTT. Protein sequence: CASSVALLNTEAFF.

This rearrangement joins TRBV7-2 to TRBJ1-4; no clear D gene. CDR3 length: 17 amino acids. V shed 6 bases and J shed 0 bases, with 17 bases lying between them. CDR1 is SGHTA and CDR2 is FQGNSA in the germline V gene. The CDR3 region is CASSRAGGYATNEKLFF. The CDR3 DNA is TGTGCCAGCAGTCGCGCGGGCGGCTATGCAACTAATGAAAAACTGTTTTTT.

The V and J genes are TRBV27 and TRBJ2-5; TRBD2 aligns across 11 bases. Germline trimming cut 2 bases from V and 5 bases from J; bases unmatched to any gene: 7. CDR3 length: 16 amino acids. In germline, CDR1 is MNHEY, CDR2 SMNVEV (reference sequence). CDR3 nucleotide sequence: TGTGCCAGCAGTTTAACTAGCGGGAGACTCCAGGAGACCCAGTACTTC. Its translation is CASSLTSGRLQETQYF.

The V call is TRBV5-6, the J call TRBJ2-7; 9 bases are shared with TRBD1. Unmatched junction bases numbered 9, after V lost 4 bases and J lost 7 bases. This CDR3 contains 14 residues. Germline V gene sequence: CDR1 SGHDT, CDR2 YYEEEE. This CDR3 reads CASSQTGTGREQYF. The CDR3 DNA is TGTGCCAGCAGCCAAACCGGGACAGGGCGAGAGCAGTACTTC. Full variable domain (outside the CDR3, taken from reference TRBV5-6 and TRBJ2-7): DAGVTQSPTHLIKTRGQQVTLRCSPKSGHDTVSWYQQALGQGPQFIFQYYEEEERQRGNFPDRFSGHQFPNYSSELNVNALLLGDSALYLCASSQTGTGREQYFGPGTRLTVT.

The chain uses TRBV4-1 and TRBJ2-4; tentative D call: TRBD1 (5 bases). V lost 0 bases and J 8 bases, leaving 17 bases between the germline ends. CDR3 length: 16 amino acids. The germline V gene has CDR1 MGHRA and CDR2 YSYEKL. In nucleotides, the CDR3 is TGCGCCAGCAGCCAAGATTCAGGGCTCAAAGGGGACATTCAGTACTTC. Encoded protein: CASSQDSGLKGDIQYF.

The V call is TRBV9, the J call TRBJ2-2; D is perhaps TRBD2 (6 bases). Germline V lookup: CDR1 SGDLS, CDR2 YYNGEE. The length of the CDR3 is 16 residues. Trimming pared 3 bases from V and 3 bases from J, leaving 15 bases between. The CDR3 sequence: CASSASSLAHTGELFF. CDR3 DNA: TGTGCCAGCAGCGCTTCCTCTCTAGCGCACACCGGGGAGCTGTTTTTT.

The chain is built from TRBV7-3 and TRBJ2-1; D may be TRBD2 (5 bases). This CDR3 is 16 amino acids long. The germline gives CDR1 SGHTA, CDR2 FQGTGA. Trimming cost V 2 bases and J 1 base, with 12 bases left between them. The CDR3 bases are TGTGCCAGCAGCTTAGAAGCGGACCCTTCCTACAATGAGCAGTTCTTC. Translation gives CASSLEADPSYNEQFF. The full variable domain, its missing parts supplied by reference TRBV7-3 and TRBJ2-1, is GAGVSQTPSNKVTEKGKYVELRCDPISGHTALYWYRQSLGQGPEFLIYFQGTGAADDSGLPNDRFFAVRPEGSVSTLKIQRTERGDSAVYLCASSLEADPSYNEQFFGPGTRLTVL.

The rearrangement uses TRBV29-1 and TRBJ2-1; 14 bases fit TRBD2. J gave up 6 bases and V 6 bases, and 4 bases lay outside the gene matches. Germline V lookup: CDR1 SQVTM, CDR2 ANQGSEA. The CDR3 loop spans 14 amino acids. DNA of the CDR3: TGCAGCGTCGCCGGGACTAGCGGGAGCAATGAGCAGTTCTTC. Translated, it gives CSVAGTSGSNEQFF.

The chain carries TRBV6-1 and TRBJ2-7, with 11 bases matching TRBD1. Trimming at V came to 3 bases and at J to 7 bases, leaving 11 bases not matched to a gene. CDR3 size: 16 residues. Germline V gene lookup returns CDR1 MNHNS and CDR2 SASEGT. The CDR3 DNA reads TGTGCCAGCAGTGATCCCCCGGACAGGGGGCGTCGAGAGCAGTACTTC. Translation gives CASSDPPDRGRREQYF.

CDR3 nucleotides: TGTGCCAGCAGTTTAAGACGTCTAGGGGGTGGCGAGCAGTACTTC. It specifies CASSLRRLGGGEQYF. The gene calls are TRBV28 and TRBJ2-7; D is perhaps TRBD1 (6 bases). V lost 2 bases to trimming and J lost 6 bases, with 17 bases between them. The CDR3 runs to 15 residues. In germline, CDR1 is MDHEN, CDR2 SYDVKM.

The DNA of the CDR3 is TGTGCCAGCAGAGGGACTAGCGGGATGATAGATACGCAGTATTTT. Translated: CASRGTSGMIDTQYF. This chain connects TRBV28 to TRBJ2-3; 13 bases align to TRBD2. This CDR3 contains 15 residues. The germline V gene encodes CDR1 MDHEN and CDR2 SYDVKM. V was pared by 6 bases and J by 5 bases, with 5 bases of the junction left unmatched.

The chain combines TRBV28 with TRBJ1-3; D remains unclear. CDR1 is MDHEN and CDR2 is SYDVKM in the germline V gene. The CDR3 length is 13 residues. V lost 2 bases and J lost 10, with 12 bases in between. CDR3 region: CASSLNVVRTIYF. CDR3 nucleotides: TGTGCCAGCAGTTTAAATGTAGTTCGGACCATATATTTT.

The CDR3 here is CASSLGPAGGYEQYF. CDR3 nucleotides: TGCGCCAGCAGCTTGGGGCCAGCGGGAGGGTACGAGCAGTACTTC. This chain connects TRBV5-1 to TRBJ2-7; 10 bases line up with TRBD2. V lost 0 bases to trimming and J lost 4 bases; unmatched junction nucleotides: 4. The CDR3 length is 15 residues. Germline assignment: CDR1 SGHRS and CDR2 YFSETQ. The whole variable domain, remainder taken from reference TRBV5-1 and TRBJ2-7, is KAGVTQTPRYLIKTRGQQVTLSCSPISGHRSVSWYQQTPGQGLQFLFEYFSETQRNKGNFPGRFSGRQFSNSRSEMNVSTLELGDSALYLCASSLGPAGGYEQYFGPGTRLTVT.

The sample holds one count of this clone. The chain carries TRBV4-1 and TRBJ2-7; 10 bases match TRBD2. The trim removed 3 bases at V and 6 bases at J, leaving 8 bases unmatched. Germline values: CDR1 MGHRA, CDR2 YSYEKL. This CDR3 region has 15 residues. DNA for the CDR3: TGCGCCAGCAGCCACGTTCTAGCGGGAGAACGCGAGCAGTACTTC. This translates into CASSHVLAGEREQYF.

This rearrangement joins TRBV19 to TRBJ2-7; the match to TRBD1 covers 8 bases. Trimming cost V 5 bases and J 3 bases; bases outside gene matches: 3. The CDR3 runs 13 residues. Germline V CDR1 and CDR2: LNHDA, SQIVND (reference sequence). CDR3: CASSAGQGYEQYF. The DNA for the CDR3 is TGTGCCAGTAGTGCTGGACAGGGCTACGAGCAGTACTTC.

The chain combines TRBV30 with TRBJ1-1; 7 bases are shared with TRBD1. The V and J ends lost 5 bases and 2 bases, in that order; junction bases with no gene match: 5. Germline values: CDR1 GTSNPN, CDR2 SVGIG (reference sequence). The CDR3 loop spans 13 amino acids. Here the CDR3 reads CAWSRDSNTEAFF. The CDR3 region has the DNA TGTGCCTGGTCCCGGGACAGCAACACTGAAGCTTTCTTT.

The gene calls are TRBV4-1 and TRBJ1-4, with D possibly being TRBD1 (5 bases). CDR1 and CDR2 (germline): MGHRA, YSYEKL. The CDR3 totals 15 residues. V dropped 0 bases and J dropped 7 bases, with 12 bases sitting between them. As DNA, the CDR3 is TGCGCCAGCAGCCAAGATCAACAGGACCTTGAAAAACTGTTTTTT. This translates into CASSQDQQDLEKLFF.

This clone appeared a single time. The chain couples TRBV9 to TRBJ2-3; 12 bases map to TRBD2. J gave up 5 bases and V 3 bases, and 4 bases lay outside the gene matches. Germline V gene lookup returns CDR1 SGDLS and CDR2 YYNGEE. CDR3 length: 15 residues. The CDR3 region is CASSGSGLAGDTQYF. The CDR3 DNA reads TGTGCCAGCAGCGGATCGGGACTAGCGGGAGATACGCAGTATTTT.

Worth noting for this clone: Mismatch with germline at one junction end may stem from a read error. The chain is built from TRBV7-7 and TRBJ2-1, with 8 nucleotides matching TRBD2. Germline V gene lookup returns CDR1 SSHAT and CDR2 FNYEAQ (reference sequence). The CDR3 covers 17 residues. The CDR3: CASSLRGGRDPYNEQFF. The CDR3 DNA follows: TGTGCTAGCAGCTTACGGGGGGGGCGGGACCCCTACAATGAGCAGTTCTTC.

The J gene is TRBJ2-3, the V gene TRBV7-7, with D possibly TRBD2 on 6 matching bases. Per germline, CDR1 SSHAT and CDR2 FNYEAQ (reference sequence). The CDR3 has 14 residues. Deletions cut 5 bases from V and 5 bases from J, with 14 bases between. CDR3 nucleotide sequence: TGTGCCAGCAGCCCGGGACTTTTTCAAGATACGCAGTATTTT. This codes for CASSPGLFQDTQYF.

This clone has just a few counts. This rearrangement joins TRBV7-3 to TRBJ2-7; TRBD2 is a possible D gene (6 bases). Deletions cut 0 bases from V and 7 bases from J, with 13 bases between. The CDR3 is made up of 14 amino acids. Germline values: CDR1 SGHTA, CDR2 FQGTGA. CDR3 amino acids: CASSLTAGPGEQYF. Here the CDR3 DNA reads TGTGCCAGCAGCTTAACGGCGGGACCGGGGGAGCAGTACTTC.

The chain links TRBV29-1 to TRBJ2-5; no reliable D call. Looked up from germline, CDR1 is SQVTM and CDR2 is ANQGSEA. The CDR3 contains 11 residues. The ends were cut back, 3 bases at V and 1 base at J, with 3 bases in the middle. This CDR3 reads CSVDSQETQYF. Written as DNA, the CDR3 is TGCAGCGTTGACAGCCAAGAGACCCAGTACTTC.

The genes are TRBV11-1 and TRBJ1-2; no clear D. This CDR3 contains 15 residues. V was clipped by 0 bases and J by 5 bases, with 13 bases between them. Germline V gives CDR1 SGHAT, CDR2 FQDESV (reference sequence). The CDR3 here is CASSLAEVSGYGYTF. The CDR3 DNA follows: TGTGCCAGCAGCTTAGCCGAGGTGTCGGGGTATGGCTACACCTTC.

The chain has TRBV7-9 and TRBJ2-2, with 11 bases matching TRBD2. CDR3 length equals 15 residues. The ends lost 5 bases at V and 9 bases at J; junction bases unmatched: 8. Germline CDR1 reads SEHNR; CDR2 reads FQNEAQ (reference sequence). CDR3 coding DNA: TGTGCCAGCAGCGTTTCGGGGACTAGCGGCCGGGAGCTGTTTTTT. Translation: CASSVSGTSGRELFF. The whole variable domain, filled in from reference TRBV7-9 and TRBJ2-2, reads DTGVSQNPRHKITKRGQNVTFRCDPISEHNRLYWYRQTLGQGPEFLTYFQNEAQLEKSRLLSDRFSAERPKGSFSTLEIQRTEQGDSAMYLCASSVSGTSGRELFFGEGSRLTVL.

The chain has TRBV2 and TRBJ2-1, with TRBD2 identical over 16 bases. Germline V CDR1 and CDR2: SNHLY, FYNNEI. This CDR3 spans 15 amino acids. V was pared by 4 bases and J by 8 bases, with 2 bases of the junction left unmatched. The CDR3: CASSGGLAGGDEQFF. The CDR3 bases are TGTGCCAGCAGTGGGGGACTAGCGGGAGGGGATGAGCAGTTCTTC.

The J gene is TRBJ2-7, the V gene TRBV5-4; D is perhaps TRBD1 (6 bases). Trimming shortened V by 0 bases and J by 3 bases, and 10 bases separated the two germline ends. The length of the CDR3 is 14 residues. Germline assignment: CDR1 SGHNT and CDR2 YYREEE (reference sequence). The DNA for the CDR3 is TGTGCCAGCAGCTTGGTTGGGGACAACTACGAGCAGTACTTC. Translated, it gives CASSLVGDNYEQYF.

This chain joins TRBV6-5 and TRBJ2-3; maybe TRBD2 (5 bases). The CDR3 covers 14 residues. The germline gives CDR1 MNHEY, CDR2 SVGAGI. Trimming removed 10 bases from V and 6 bases from J, with 20 bases in between. CDR3 residues: CATQDSPLLDTQYF. The CDR3 region has the DNA TGTGCCACCCAGGACTCACCTCTTTTGGATACGCAGTATTTT.